This T cell receptor (beta chain) derives from a study of OX40 agonist ivuxolimab in advanced cancers. The germline gives CDR1 KGHSH, CDR2 LQKENI. The V segment lost 4 bases and the J segment 8 bases; nucleotides outside the gene matches: 10. The CDR3 is 15 amino acids. TCRdb's copy holds only in-frame clones and misses some; the assay was immunoSEQ multiplex PCR. The table lists tens of thousands of clones, roughly 89% of them singletons. The chain links TRBV18 to TRBJ2-1, with 8 nucleotides matching TRBD2. The sample here was CD4+ or CD8+ T cells sorted from blood, taken in a trial of the OX40 agonist ivuxolimab. This TCR came from an adult with an advanced solid tumor such as melanoma, head and neck, liver or kidney cancer. CDR3 DNA: TGTGCCAGCTCACTTCATATCGGGAGGGCCCATGAGCAGTTCTTC. It specifies CASSLHIGRAHEQFF. Filled out from reference TRBV18 and TRBJ2-1, the complete variable domain reads NAGVMQNPRHLVRRRGQEARLRCSPMKGHSHVYWYRQLPEEGLKFMVYLQKENIIDESGMPKERFSAEFPKEGPSILRIQQVVRGDSAAYFCASSLHIGRAHEQFFGPGTRLTVL.